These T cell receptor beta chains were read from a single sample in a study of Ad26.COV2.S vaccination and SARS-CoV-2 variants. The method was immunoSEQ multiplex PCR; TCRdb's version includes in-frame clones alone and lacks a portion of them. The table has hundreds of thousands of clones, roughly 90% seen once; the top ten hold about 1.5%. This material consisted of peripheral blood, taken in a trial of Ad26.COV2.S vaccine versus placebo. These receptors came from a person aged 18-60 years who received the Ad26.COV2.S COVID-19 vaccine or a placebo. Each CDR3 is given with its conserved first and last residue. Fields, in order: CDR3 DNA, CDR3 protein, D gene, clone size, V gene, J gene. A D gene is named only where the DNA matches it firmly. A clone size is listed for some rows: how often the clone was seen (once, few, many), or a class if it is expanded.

TGTGCCAGCAGTTTACTCAGCGGGAGTTCCTACGAGCAGTACTTC,CASSLLSGSSYEQYF,TRBD2,few,TRBV27,TRBJ2-7
TGTGCCAGCAGTTCGTCCGCTCCCATGGGAGGGGCCTTCTCCTACGAGCAGTACTTC,CASSSSAPMGGAFSYEQYF,TRBD2,NA,TRBV27,TRBJ2-7
TGTGCCAGCGGAGGGACACGGGACGGCTACGAGCAGTACTTC,CASGGTRDGYEQYF,NA,NA,TRBV14,TRBJ2-7
TGTGCCAGCACCGGGGCCCCGTCGAGCACCGGGGAGCTGTTTTTT,CASTGAPSSTGELFF,NA,NA,TRBV11-2,TRBJ2-2
TGTGCCACCAGCAGAGAGGGCCAGGGCTATAAGGGCTACGAGCAGTACTTC,CATSREGQGYKGYEQYF,NA,NA,TRBV15,TRBJ2-7
TGTGCCAGCAGCCCCTTTGAGGTGCTCACTAGCTCCTACAATGAGCAGTTCTTC,CASSPFEVLTSSYNEQFF,NA,NA,TRBV14,TRBJ2-1
TGTGCCAGCAGGACTACAGGGGCCGAAGCTTTCTTT,CASRTTGAEAFF,TRBD1,NA,TRBV3-1/TRBV3-2,TRBJ1-1
TGTGCCAGCAATCGAAGACCGCCGTTCTTC,CASNRRPPFF,NA,NA,TRBV27,TRBJ2-1
TGCGCCAGCAGCTTTGGACAGGGTGCTGGGAACACTGAAGCTTTCTTT,CASSFGQGAGNTEAFF,TRBD1,NA,TRBV5-1,TRBJ1-1
TGTGCCACCAGTGATTGGTGGGGTGGCTACTACGAGCAGTACTTC,CATSDWWGGYYEQYF,NA,NA,TRBV24-1,TRBJ2-7
TGTGCCAGCAGCTTGGGACAGGGGGCGAATCAGCCCCAGCATTTT,CASSLGQGANQPQHF,TRBD1,once,TRBV7-9,TRBJ1-5
TGTGCCAGCAGCTTAGCGGGGGCCTACGAGCAGTACTTC,CASSLAGAYEQYF,NA,NA,TRBV7-2,TRBJ2-7
TGTGCCAGCTCACCACCCTCTCTCAAGGACTATGGCTACACCTTC,CASSPPSLKDYGYTF,NA,NA,TRBV18,TRBJ1-2
TGTGCCAGCAGCTACTCCGGGACAGCTAACAATGAGCAGTTCTTC,CASSYSGTANNEQFF,TRBD1,NA,TRBV5-6,TRBJ2-1
TGTGCCAGCAGCCCATCAGGGAGGATCTCTGTGGATACGCAGTATTTT,CASSPSGRISVDTQYF,NA,NA,TRBV11-1,TRBJ2-3
TGCGCCAGCAGCCCCGGGACGGGGGGGAACTATGGCTACACCTTC,CASSPGTGGNYGYTF,NA,once,TRBV10-2,TRBJ1-2
TGTGCCACCAGCAGAGTTGACAGTGGGGTAGGAGAGACCCAGTACTTC,CATSRVDSGVGETQYF,NA,NA,TRBV15,TRBJ2-5
TGTGCCATCAGTGAGTCCTCGGGTGCTGACCGGCGTGAAGCTTTCTTT,CAISESSGADRREAFF,NA,NA,TRBV10-3,TRBJ1-1
TGTGCCAGCAGTCCGACGGGAGATACGCAGTATTTT,CASSPTGDTQYF,NA,NA,TRBV27,TRBJ2-3
TGTGCCAGCAGCCTCGGCAATGAGCAGTTCTTC,CASSLGNEQFF,NA,NA,TRBV11-3,TRBJ2-1
TGTGCCACCAGTGACCCCTCTCGCGGGAGGTTCTACAATGAGCAGTTCTTC,CATSDPSRGRFYNEQFF,TRBD2,NA,TRBV24-1,TRBJ2-1
TGTGCCATCAGCACTGCTAGCGGCCAAGAGACCCAGTACTTC,CAISTASGQETQYF,TRBD2,NA,TRBV10-3,TRBJ2-5
TGTGCTAGCAGCCTTGGCCGGCCGGGACTAGCGGGAGAATACAATGAGCAGTTCTTC,CASSLGRPGLAGEYNEQFF,TRBD2,NA,TRBV7-7,TRBJ2-1
TGTGCCACCAGTGACCCCACCCCGGAGACCCAGTACTTC,CATSDPTPETQYF,NA,NA,TRBV24-1,TRBJ2-5
TGTGCCAGCAGTCCTATCGTGCGGTCCAATGAGCAGTTCTTC,CASSPIVRSNEQFF,NA,NA,TRBV6-5,TRBJ2-1
TGTGCCAGCAGTTACTCCGCAGGGTCCTCCTACGAGCAGTACTTC,CASSYSAGSSYEQYF,NA,NA,TRBV6-5,TRBJ2-7
TGTGCCTGGAGGCCGGGACCGGAGGACAATGAGCAGTTCTTC,CAWRPGPEDNEQFF,NA,NA,TRBV30,TRBJ2-1
TGCAGCGCCCCAGGGCTACCGTCCTACAATGAGCAGTTCTTC,CSAPGLPSYNEQFF,NA,once,TRBV29-1,TRBJ2-1
TGTGCCATCTCGACTAGCGGGGGGGCTGAGACCCAGTACTTC,CAISTSGGAETQYF,TRBD2,NA,TRBV10-3,TRBJ2-5
TGTGCCAGTAGTATAGAGGTCGCATCCTCTGGGGCCAACGTCCTGACTTTC,CASSIEVASSGANVLTF,NA,NA,TRBV19,TRBJ2-6
TGTGCCAGCTACACGGAATATAATTCACCCCTCCACTTT,CASYTEYNSPLHF,NA,few,TRBV2,TRBJ1-6
TGTGCCAGCAGCTTGGAACCCGGGGAGCTGTTTTTT,CASSLEPGELFF,NA,once,TRBV5-6,TRBJ2-2
TGCGCCAGCAGCCAAGACCCTACCGGGACAGACCCCTATGGCTACACCTTC,CASSQDPTGTDPYGYTF,TRBD1,few,TRBV4-1,TRBJ1-2
TGTGCCAGTAGTATAGGCCCTAGCGGACGAAGCTCCTACAATGAGCAGTTCTTC,CASSIGPSGRSSYNEQFF,TRBD2,NA,TRBV19,TRBJ2-1
TGTGCCAGCAGTTATGGGACAGGGGCCTACGAGCAGTACTTC,CASSYGTGAYEQYF,TRBD1,NA,TRBV14,TRBJ2-7
TGCGCCAGCAGCCAAGATCGGGGCGAGCAGCCCCAGCATTTT,CASSQDRGEQPQHF,NA,NA,TRBV4-3,TRBJ1-5
TGCGCCAGCAGCTTGGGTTCGAGTTTATATGGCTACACCTTC,CASSLGSSLYGYTF,NA,NA,TRBV5-1,TRBJ1-2
TGCGCCAGCAGCTTGGAGTGGGGGGACTATGGCTACACCTTC,CASSLEWGDYGYTF,NA,NA,TRBV5-1,TRBJ1-2
TGTGCCAGCAGTTTACAGGGGCCTACCTACTACGAGCAGTACTTC,CASSLQGPTYYEQYF,TRBD1,NA,TRBV6-6,TRBJ2-7
TGTGCCAGCAGTTACTCGGGCAGCAATCAGCCCCAGCATTTT,CASSYSGSNQPQHF,NA,NA,TRBV6-5,TRBJ1-5
TGTGCCAGCAGTTACTCGATGGGTTGGGAAGGAAACACCATATATTTT,CASSYSMGWEGNTIYF,NA,NA,TRBV6-5,TRBJ1-3
TGTGCCAGCAGTTACTCCCAAGGGAACACTGAAGCTTTCTTT,CASSYSQGNTEAFF,NA,NA,TRBV6-2/TRBV6-3,TRBJ1-1
TGTGCCAGCAGACGAACCGGGAGCCGGACCGGGGAGCTGTTTTTT,CASRRTGSRTGELFF,NA,NA,TRBV7-9,TRBJ2-2
TGTGCCAGCAGCCCGAAGGGGATTCCCTACGAGCAGTACTTC,CASSPKGIPYEQYF,NA,NA,TRBV5-4,TRBJ2-7
TGTGCCAGCTCACCACAGGATGGTGAAAAACTGTTTTTT,CASSPQDGEKLFF,NA,NA,TRBV18,TRBJ1-4
TGTGCCAGCAGGGGGGACAACGCAAACTATGGCTACACCTTC,CASRGDNANYGYTF,NA,NA,TRBV6-6,TRBJ1-2
NA,CASSTSRGEKHF,NA,NA,TRBV6-2/TRBV6-3,TRBJ1-5
TGTGCCAGCAGCCAGACGGACAGGGTGGCTGAAGCTTTCTTT,CASSQTDRVAEAFF,TRBD1,NA,TRBV14,TRBJ1-1
TGCGCCAGCAGCTTGGGTGGCGGGACAGGACGGGCCAAAAACATTCAGTACTTC,CASSLGGGTGRAKNIQYF,TRBD1,NA,TRBV5-1,TRBJ2-4
TGTGCCACCAGTGATTTGGCTAGCGGGAGCACAGATACGCAGTATTTT,CATSDLASGSTDTQYF,TRBD2,once,TRBV24-1,TRBJ2-3
TGTGCCACCAGTGAGTGGGGACTAGCGGGATCGGAGACCCAGTACTTC,CATSEWGLAGSETQYF,TRBD2,NA,TRBV24-1,TRBJ2-5
TGTGCCAGCAGTTTATCGAGCGGGGGGCTCTACGAGCAGTACTTC,CASSLSSGGLYEQYF,TRBD2,NA,TRBV27,TRBJ2-7
TGTGCCAGCAGTGACCTTCCCGCGGGTGCCGGTGCCGGGGAGCTGTTTTTT,CASSDLPAGAGAGELFF,NA,once,TRBV6-4,TRBJ2-2
TGTGCCAGCAGCCACACCTACAATGAGCAGTTCTTC,CASSHTYNEQFF,NA,NA,TRBV3-1/TRBV3-2,TRBJ2-1
TGTGCCAGCAGTCCAACCGGGAGAGCTAACTATGGCTACACCTTC,CASSPTGRANYGYTF,NA,NA,TRBV5-4,TRBJ1-2
TGTGCCACCAGTTTTGGGGGCCAGCGCAATATACAAGAGACCCAGTACTTC,CATSFGGQRNIQETQYF,NA,few,TRBV24-1,TRBJ2-5
TGTGCCAGTATGGACAGGACAACTAATGAAAAACTGTTTTTT,CASMDRTTNEKLFF,TRBD1,NA,TRBV19,TRBJ1-4
TGTGCCAGCAGCGTTACAGGGGCCCACCAAGAGACCCAGTACTTC,CASSVTGAHQETQYF,NA,NA,TRBV21-1,TRBJ2-5
TGTGCCAGCAGTTTGACAGGGGTCTATGGCTACACCTTC,CASSLTGVYGYTF,TRBD1,NA,TRBV27,TRBJ1-2